The rows below give T cell receptor beta chains drawn from one sample of a study of T cells in Graves' hyperthyroidism and ophthalmopathy. TCRdb fed the multiplex PCR reads into MiXCR, producing one record per CDR3 protein. Of roughly 500,000 distinct CDR3 sequences detected, approximately 44% appear once; the ten largest clones hold roughly 19%. The sample consisted of peripheral blood or thyroid tissue (not recorded which). Receptor source: an adult woman with Graves' disease, either hyperthyroidism or ophthalmopathy (not recorded which). Both conserved end residues are part of each CDR3. D genes are given only for firm matches. Rows give clone size only sometimes, using once, few, many, or a class for an expanded clone.

clone_size j_call d_call v_call cdr3_nt cdr3_aa
- TRBJ2-1 - TRBV29-1 TGCAGCGTTCGGAGTTCGGGTGAGCAGTTCTTC CSVRSSGEQFF
- TRBJ2-5 TRBD1 TRBV20-1 TGCAGTGCTTCTGGGGCCGCAGTGGACAGGGGGCGGCAAGAGACCCAGTACTTC CSASGAAVDRGRQETQYF
many TRBJ1-1 - TRBV19 TGTGCCAGTAGTAATTGGCAGGGTACTGAAGCTTTCTTT CASSNWQGTEAFF
- TRBJ2-5 TRBD2 TRBV7-2 TGTGCCAGCAGCTCTCTCGGACTAGCGGGTTACGGATGGCGAGAGGCCCAGTACTTC CASSSLGLAGYGWREAQYF
few TRBJ1-6 - TRBV28 TGTGCCAGCAGTTTCTTGGCATCCTATAATTCACCCCTCCACTTT CASSFLASYNSPLHF
- TRBJ1-5 - TRBV7-8 TGTGCCAGCGAGTCGAGACTAGCGGGAGAAAGGACCCAGCATTTT CASESRLAGERTQHF
- TRBJ1-5 - TRBV2 TGTGCCAGCAGTGTCTTAGGTCAGCCCCAGCATTTT CASSVLGQPQHF
- TRBJ1-3 - TRBV5-6 TGTGCCAGCAGCTTGGTTCATGGGGACACCATATATTTT CASSLVHGDTIYF
many TRBJ1-2 - TRBV7-2 TGTGCCAGCAGCCTCCCTGGCACCCTCGGTTTTAATGGCTACACCTTC CASSLPGTLGFNGYTF
- TRBJ2-2 - TRBV14 TGTGCCAGCAGTTTATGGGGCAGCGGGAACACCGGGGAGCTGTTTTTT CASSLWGSGNTGELFF
few TRBJ1-2 TRBD1 TRBV28 TGTGCCAGCACCCCTTTTACAGGGGGGGGCTATGGCTACACCTTC CASTPFTGGGYGYTF
- TRBJ2-7 TRBD2 TRBV24-1 TGTGCCACCAGTGCTAAGGGAGGGAGCTGGGGGGAGCAGTACTTC CATSAKGGSWGEQYF
many TRBJ1-5 - TRBV5-1 TGCGCCAGCAGCTTGTCCGTTTCCGGGCCCCAGCATTTT CASSLSVSGPQHF
few TRBJ2-2 - TRBV2 - CASTYAGEQYFGPAGELFF
many TRBJ1-4 - TRBV5-6 TGTGCCAGCAGCTTGACCCCTCCGAATGAAAAACTGTTTTTT CASSLTPPNEKLFF
- TRBJ2-5 - TRBV7-9 TGTGCCAGCAGGGTCAGAGGGACACAAGAGACCCAGTACTTC CASRVRGTQETQYF
many TRBJ2-5 - TRBV7-2 TGTGCCAGCAGCTCCCTTTGGCAAGAGACCCAGTACTTC CASSSLWQETQYF
- TRBJ1-5 - TRBV4-1 TGCGCCAGCAGCTACACCCGCGGTGGGGGGCGAGTGTCGGCGTTTAGCAATCAGCCCCAGCATTTT CASSYTRGGGRVSAFSNQPQHF
- TRBJ2-5 TRBD2 TRBV7-8 TGTGCCAGCAGCTTAGGCAGATCGGGGACTAGCGGGAGCGAGACCCAGTACTTC CASSLGRSGTSGSETQYF
- TRBJ1-2 - TRBV6-5 TGTGCCAGCAGTCCCGAGGCGGGCTACACCTTC CASSPEAGYTF
- TRBJ2-5 TRBD1 TRBV7-9 TGTGCCACCTTGACAGGGGAAGAGACCCAGTACTTC CATLTGEETQYF
once TRBJ1-5 - TRBV7-9 TGTGCCAGCAGCTGGACTGGCGGCGATCAGCCCCAGCATTTT CASSWTGGDQPQHF
many TRBJ2-7 TRBD2 TRBV11-2 TGTGCCAGCAGCTATCTAGCGGGGTACGAGCAGTACTTC CASSYLAGYEQYF
- TRBJ2-7 TRBD2 TRBV20-1 TGCAGTGCTGCCCCGGGAGGGCCGTCTTACGAGCAGTACTTC CSAAPGGPSYEQYF
- TRBJ2-5 - TRBV6-2/TRBV6-3 TGTGCCAGCAGGGGTGTGGGGATGATGGAGACCCAGTACTTC CASRGVGMMETQYF
- TRBJ1-2 - TRBV12-3/TRBV12-4 TGTGCCAGCAGCCGAGGGAGGGCGGGAGGCTACACCTTC CASSRGRAGGYTF
many TRBJ1-6 TRBD1 TRBV30 TGTGCCTGGAGTGTCAGGGGGACACCCCTCCACTTT CAWSVRGTPLHF
- TRBJ2-1 TRBD2 TRBV7-2 TGTGCCAGCACGCCAAGCGGGACCCGAGGCACTGAGCAGTTCTTC CASTPSGTRGTEQFF
many TRBJ1-1 TRBD1 TRBV20-1 TGCAGTGCTCCCCACCGGGACAGCAACACTGAAGCTTTCTTT CSAPHRDSNTEAFF
- TRBJ2-3 TRBD2 TRBV20-1 TGCAGTGCTAATAAGCGCGGGAGGGAGGATACGCAGTATTTT CSANKRGREDTQYF
many TRBJ1-1 - TRBV5-1 TGCGCCAGCAGCTTCGCCATGAACACTGAAGCTTTCTTT CASSFAMNTEAFF
few TRBJ1-1 - TRBV6-4 TGTGCCAGCAGTGACTCGACAGAGTCTTCTGAAGCTTTCTTT CASSDSTESSEAFF
- TRBJ2-7 - TRBV9 TGTGCCAGCAGCGCTAGGGCCGGGTCCTACGAGCAGTACTTC CASSARAGSYEQYF
many TRBJ1-1 TRBD1 TRBV29-1 TGCAGCTTCACAGGGGCCACTGAAGCTTTCTTT CSFTGATEAFF
many TRBJ1-4 - TRBV4-1 TGCGCCAGCAGGAAATTAGGAGCATTCAATGAAAAACTGTTTTTT CASRKLGAFNEKLFF
- TRBJ2-7 TRBD2 TRBV25-1 TGTGCCAGCGTTGCGGGGAGCGGGAGTCCCAGCGAGCAGTACTTC CASVAGSGSPSEQYF
- TRBJ2-2 TRBD2 TRBV15 TGTGCCGCCAGCAGAAGGGGTAGCGGGAGCACCGGGGAGCTGTTTTTT CAASRRGSGSTGELFF
- TRBJ1-4 TRBD1 TRBV5-5 TGTGCCAGCAGCGTGTGGACAGGGACAGAAAAACTGTTTTTT CASSVWTGTEKLFF
- TRBJ2-7 - TRBV14 TGTGGCAGCAGCCAAGTCGACAGCCTGAGGGACGAGCAGTACTTC CGSSQVDSLRDEQYF
- TRBJ1-5 - TRBV15 TGTGCCACCAGCAGTGCGCAGGATGTTGGCAATCAGCCCCAGCATTTT CATSSAQDVGNQPQHF
- TRBJ2-7 TRBD2 TRBV18 TGTGCCAGCTCGCCGGGGGGGGTAACCTACGAGCAGTACTTC CASSPGGVTYEQYF
- TRBJ2-5 TRBD2 TRBV20-1 TGCAGTGCTACGGGAGGGACTAGCGGTGGGGAGACCCAGTACTTC CSATGGTSGGETQYF
- TRBJ2-7 - TRBV11-2 TGTGCCAGCAGGCCCACCGGTGGGCAGGGAAGTACCTACGAGCAGTACTTC CASRPTGGQGSTYEQYF
- TRBJ2-5 - TRBV7-2 TGTGCCAGCAGAAAAGCTAGTTTATTCGGTGACGGACCCACCTTC CASRKASLFGDGPTF
- TRBJ1-1 TRBD1 TRBV2 TGTGCCAGCAGCTTAGATTGGACAGGGGGAAGGACTGAAGCTTTCTTT CASSLDWTGGRTEAFF
- TRBJ1-5 TRBD1 TRBV2 TGTGCCAGCGGACGACAGGGGACGAATCAGCCCCAGCATTTT CASGRQGTNQPQHF
- TRBJ2-7 - TRBV6-6 TGTGCCAGCAGTTACTCGAAGCAGACGTATTCGAGAGAGCAGTACTTC CASSYSKQTYSREQYF
- TRBJ2-5 TRBD1 TRBV9 TGTGCCAGCAGCTCGGGACAGGGCGGCGAAAAAGAGACCCAGTACTTC CASSSGQGGEKETQYF